A selection of T cell receptor beta chains follows, all from one sample in a study of patients and donors after allogeneic stem cell transplantation. Each CDR3 protein is one row after TCRdb ran MiXCR on the RT-PCR reads. The sample lists approximately 98,000 distinct CDR3 sequences, over 30% occurring once. Sample: blood, either unsorted or a sorted T cell fraction (not recorded which). These receptors were obtained from a human donor who was either an allogeneic HSCT recipient or a stem cell or donor lymphocyte infusion donor (not recorded which). It is not recorded whose cells these are; they may come from a transplant donor. Each CDR3 is given with its conserved first and last residue. The order of the fields is D gene, J gene, V gene, clone size, CDR3 protein, CDR3 DNA. A D gene is named only where the DNA matches it firmly. Rows may omit the clone size; those that give it use once, few, many or a size class.

>.|TRBJ1-1|TRBV20-1|few
CSAAPGRVVKAFF
TGCAGTGCTGCTCCCGGTCGGGTGGTAAAAGCTTTCTTT
>.|TRBJ2-1|TRBV5-1|.
CASSPGTEGNEQFF
TGCGCCAGCAGCCCCGGGACGGAGGGCAATGAGCAGTTCTTC
>.|TRBJ1-2|TRBV20-1|.
CSPTKYGYTF
TGCAGTCCAACGAAGTATGGCTACACCTTC
>.|TRBJ1-1|TRBV5-1|many
CASSEDLNTEAFF
TGCGCCAGCAGCGAGGACCTGAACACTGAAGCTTTCTTT
>.|TRBJ1-5|TRBV6-2/TRBV6-3|.
CASSRRTSSNQPQHF
TGTGCCAGCAGTCGCCGGACAAGTAGCAATCAGCCCCAGCATTTT
>.|TRBJ2-3|TRBV2|.
CASSNYLDTQYF
TGTGCCAGCAGTAACTACTTAGATACGCAGTATTTT
>.|TRBJ2-1|TRBV29-1|.
CSVSSYEQFF
TGCAGCGTCTCATCCTATGAGCAGTTCTTC
>.|TRBJ2-3|TRBV29-1|.
CSAAIRGTDTQYF
TGCAGCGCAGCCATTAGGGGTACAGATACGCAGTATTTT
>.|TRBJ2-2|TRBV4-3|.
CASSQLRSSYTGELFF
TGCGCCAGCAGCCAACTGAGGTCCAGTTACACCGGGGAGCTGTTTTTT
>.|TRBJ1-5|TRBV7-2|.
CASSQGGDQPQHF
TGTGCCAGCAGCCAGGGAGGGGATCAGCCCCAGCATTTT
>.|TRBJ1-4|TRBV18|.
CASSPEVPRSTNEKLFF
TGTGCCAGCTCACCCGAGGTGCCTCGCTCAACTAATGAAAAACTGTTTTTT
>.|TRBJ2-5|TRBV4-3|.
CASSQENSQETQYF
TGCGCCAGCAGCCAAGAGAACAGCCAAGAGACCCAGTACTTC
>.|TRBJ1-4|TRBV7-9|few
CASSPTTAYEKLFF
TGTGCCAGCAGCCCCACGACCGCCTATGAAAAACTGTTTTTT
>.|TRBJ2-7|TRBV5-1|.
CASSLYPSYEQYF
TGCGCCAGCAGCTTGTACCCTTCGTACGAGCAGTACTTC
>.|TRBJ1-3|TRBV3-1|.
CASSASGLWGNTIYF
TGTGCCAGCAGCGCCTCTGGGTTGTGGGGAAACACCATATATTTT
>.|TRBJ2-3|TRBV4-2|few
CASSQDTRLGSGGTDTQYF
TGTGCCAGCAGCCAAGATACCCGATTGGGTAGCGGAGGGACAGATACGCAGTATTTT
>TRBD1|TRBJ2-2|TRBV6-5|few
CACREGGAGTGELFF
TGTGCCTGCCGTGAAGGGGGCGCGGGCACCGGGGAGCTGTTTTTT
>TRBD2|TRBJ2-7|TRBV20-1|many
CSASGLAGGSYEQYF
TGCAGTGCTAGTGGATTAGCGGGAGGGTCCTACGAGCAGTACTTC
>TRBD2|TRBJ2-3|TRBV7-6|.
CASSLAARERDTQYF
TGTGCCAGCAGCTTAGCTGCGCGGGAGAGGGATACGCAGTATTTT
>.|TRBJ1-4|TRBV14|few
CASSPLGEDEKLFF
TGTGCCAGCAGCCCACTAGGGGAGGATGAAAAACTGTTTTTT
>.|TRBJ1-5|TRBV7-9|few
CASSFAGADNQPQHF
TGTGCCAGCAGCTTTGCGGGGGCGGACAATCAGCCCCAGCATTTT
>.|TRBJ2-2|TRBV9|few
CASSPRSGNTGELFF
TGTGCCAGCAGCCCCCGTAGCGGTAACACCGGGGAGCTGTTTTTT
>.|TRBJ1-4|TRBV4-2|.
CASRGRDRANEKLFF
TGTGCCAGCAGAGGCAGGGATAGAGCTAATGAAAAACTGTTTTTT
>.|TRBJ1-3|TRBV20-1|.
CSARDLRASGNTIYF
TGCAGTGCTAGAGATCTCAGAGCTTCTGGAAACACCATATATTTT
>TRBD1|TRBJ1-6|TRBV7-9|.
CASSYRGSPLHF
TGTGCCAGCAGTTACAGGGGTTCACCCCTCCACTTT
>.|TRBJ1-5|TRBV7-9|.
CASSLGGAGGQPQHF
TGTGCCAGCAGCTTAGGAGGGGCCGGCGGTCAGCCCCAGCATTTT
>TRBD2|TRBJ2-7|TRBV4-2|.
CASSLSGLAGGLYEQYF
TGTGCCAGCAGCCTAAGCGGGCTAGCGGGAGGCCTCTACGAGCAGTACTTC
>TRBD2|TRBJ2-3|TRBV15|.
CATSTAGVGDTQYF
TGTGCCACCAGCACGGCGGGAGTAGGAGATACGCAGTATTTT
>.|TRBJ2-7|TRBV5-6|.
CASTNIQGYEQYF
TGTGCCAGCACCAACATACAGGGCTACGAGCAGTACTTC
>.|TRBJ2-7|TRBV5-1|.
CASSPVGGTYEQYF
TGCGCCAGCAGCCCCGTAGGGGGGACCTACGAGCAGTACTTC
>.|TRBJ1-1|TRBV12-3/TRBV12-4|.
CASSLRSGTNTEAFF
TGTGCCAGCAGTTTAAGGTCCGGGACCAACACTGAAGCTTTCTTT
>.|TRBJ1-2|TRBV7-2|.
CASSLGQKWGYTF
TGTGCCAGCAGCCTTGGACAGAAATGGGGCTACACCTTC
>.|TRBJ2-1|TRBV20-1|few
CSADTPSLEQFF
TGCAGTGCTGACACCCCTTCTTTGGAGCAGTTCTTC
>.|TRBJ1-3|TRBV12-3/TRBV12-4|many
CASSLSWFSGNTIYF
TGTGCCAGCAGTTTAAGTTGGTTCTCTGGAAACACCATATATTTT
>.|TRBJ1-2|TRBV6-5|few
CASISPANYGYTF
TGTGCCAGCATCTCGCCCGCTAACTATGGCTACACCTTC
>.|TRBJ1-2|TRBV28|few
CASSPFWGALGYTF
TGTGCCAGCAGCCCCTTCTGGGGGGCGCTTGGCTACACCTTC
>.|TRBJ1-5|TRBV5-1|few
CASSLEVGANQPQHF
TGCGCCAGCAGCTTGGAGGTCGGGGCCAATCAGCCCCAGCATTTT